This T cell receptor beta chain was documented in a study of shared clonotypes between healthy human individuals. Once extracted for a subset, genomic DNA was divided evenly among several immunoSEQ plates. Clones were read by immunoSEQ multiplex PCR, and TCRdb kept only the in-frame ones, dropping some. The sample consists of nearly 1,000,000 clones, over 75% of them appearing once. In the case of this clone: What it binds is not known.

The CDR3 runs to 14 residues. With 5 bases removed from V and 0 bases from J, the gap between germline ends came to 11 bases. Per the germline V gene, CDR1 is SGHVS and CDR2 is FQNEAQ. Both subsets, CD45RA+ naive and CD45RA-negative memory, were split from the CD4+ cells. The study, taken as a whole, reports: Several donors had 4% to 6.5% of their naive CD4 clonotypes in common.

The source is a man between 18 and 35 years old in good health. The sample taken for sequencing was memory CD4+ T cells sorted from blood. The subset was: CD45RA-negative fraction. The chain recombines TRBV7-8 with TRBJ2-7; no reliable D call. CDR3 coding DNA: TGTGCCAGCAGCCCCTTGGAGTTCTCCTACGAGCAGTACTTC. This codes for CASSPLEFSYEQYF.